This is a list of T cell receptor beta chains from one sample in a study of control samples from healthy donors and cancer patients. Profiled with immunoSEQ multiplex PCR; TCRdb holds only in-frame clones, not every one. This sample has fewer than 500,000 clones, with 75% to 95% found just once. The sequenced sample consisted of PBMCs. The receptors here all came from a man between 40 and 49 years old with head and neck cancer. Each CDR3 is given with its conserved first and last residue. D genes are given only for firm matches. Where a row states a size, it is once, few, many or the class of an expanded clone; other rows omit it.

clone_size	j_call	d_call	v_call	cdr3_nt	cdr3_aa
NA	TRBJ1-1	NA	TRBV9	TGTGCCAGCAGCGTAGATGGGGGAAGGCAAGCTTTCTTT	CASSVDGGRQAFF
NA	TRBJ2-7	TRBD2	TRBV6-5	TGTGCCAGCAGGGCCCTAGCGGATTTTTCCTACGAGCAGTACTTC	CASRALADFSYEQYF
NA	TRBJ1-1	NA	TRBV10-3	TGTGCCATCAGTGATGGCTCTGACACTGAAGCTTTCTTT	CAISDGSDTEAFF
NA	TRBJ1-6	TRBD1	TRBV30	TGTGCCTGGAGTGTATCGGGACAGGGGGCTTTATGGTATAATTCACCCCTCCACTTT	CAWSVSGQGALWYNSPLHF
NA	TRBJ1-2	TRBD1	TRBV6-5	TGTGCCAGCACGAGACAGGGAAAGGGCTACACCTTC	CASTRQGKGYTF
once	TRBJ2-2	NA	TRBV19	TGTGCCAGTAGTCGGGGAAGGAACACCGGGGAGCTGTTTTTT	CASSRGRNTGELFF
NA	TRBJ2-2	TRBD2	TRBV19	TGTGCCAGTTATTCCGGGACTAGGTCCACCGGGGAGCTGTTTTTT	CASYSGTRSTGELFF
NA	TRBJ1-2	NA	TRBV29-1	TGCAGCGTTGAAGAAGGACAGAGTTCCTATGGCTACACCTTC	CSVEEGQSSYGYTF
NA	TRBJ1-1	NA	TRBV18	TGTGCCAGCTCAACAAATCAGGACACTGAAGCTTTCTTT	CASSTNQDTEAFF
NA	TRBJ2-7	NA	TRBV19	TGTGCCAGTAGCCGATATAACTACGAGCAGTACTTC	CASSRYNYEQYF
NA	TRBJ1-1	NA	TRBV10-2	TGCGCCAGCAAGGAGCAGGTCTCGACTGAAGCTTTCTTT	CASKEQVSTEAFF
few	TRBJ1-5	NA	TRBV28	TGTGCCAGCAGTTTATGGAATAGCAATCAGCCCCAGCATTTT	CASSLWNSNQPQHF
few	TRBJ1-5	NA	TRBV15	TGTGCCACCAGCAGAGATTCTGGGGCCAATCAGCCCCAGCATTTT	CATSRDSGANQPQHF
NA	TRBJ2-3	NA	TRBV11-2	TGTGCCAGCAGCTTGTCGGGGGTGGGAGATACGCAGTATTTT	CASSLSGVGDTQYF
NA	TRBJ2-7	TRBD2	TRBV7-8	TGTGCCAGCAGCTTAGCGCGCCTAGCGGGGATAAACGAGCAGTACTTC	CASSLARLAGINEQYF
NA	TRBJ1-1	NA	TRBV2	TGTGCCAGCAGTGAATCCCGGGGATTTAATGAAGCTTTCTTT	CASSESRGFNEAFF
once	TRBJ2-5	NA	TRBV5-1	TGCGCCAGCAGCTTGACGGCCACCCAAGAGACCCAGTACTTC	CASSLTATQETQYF
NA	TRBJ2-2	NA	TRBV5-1	TGCGCCAGCAGCTTAGAGCCAACAGCAACCGGGGAGCTGTTTTTT	CASSLEPTATGELFF
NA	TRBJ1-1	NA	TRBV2	TGTGCCAGCAGTGACAGAGGGGAAACTGAAGCTTTCTTT	CASSDRGETEAFF